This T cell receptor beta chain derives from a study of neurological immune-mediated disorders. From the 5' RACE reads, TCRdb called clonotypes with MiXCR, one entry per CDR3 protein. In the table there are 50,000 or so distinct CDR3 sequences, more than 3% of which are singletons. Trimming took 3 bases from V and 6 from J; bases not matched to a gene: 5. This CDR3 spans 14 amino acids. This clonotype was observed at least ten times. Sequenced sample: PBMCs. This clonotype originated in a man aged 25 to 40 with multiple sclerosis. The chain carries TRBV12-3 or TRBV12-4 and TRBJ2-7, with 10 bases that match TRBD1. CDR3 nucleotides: TGTGCCAGCAGTTTCAGGGGACAGGGGTTCGAGCAGTACTTC. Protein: CASSFRGQGFEQYF.